Below are 2 T cell receptor beta chains sequenced from a single sample in a study of Ad26.COV2.S vaccination and SARS-CoV-2 variants. The data were produced by immunoSEQ multiplex PCR, yet TCRdb's version contains in-frame clones alone and is incomplete. The repertoire holds roughly 100,000 clones, with around three quarters as singletons. The sample was peripheral blood, taken after recovery from COVID-19. These receptors were taken from a human donor who had recovered from COVID-19.

This chain connects TRBV5-4 to TRBJ2-1; 12 positions match TRBD2. V was pared by 0 bases and J by 6 bases, with 7 bases of the junction left unmatched. The CDR3 covers 17 residues. Germline-derived CDR1 and CDR2 are SGHNT and YYREEE (reference sequence). The CDR3 DNA reads TGTGCCAGCAGCTTGGGGCTAGCGGGGGGGCCGGGCAATGAGCAGTTCTTC. It translates to CASSLGLAGGPGNEQFF.

V usage is TRBV14 and J usage is TRBJ1-6; D not certain. V lost 7 bases and J lost 10, with 14 bases in between. The CDR3 is made up of 13 amino acids. Germline lookup yields CDR1 SGHDN and CDR2 FVKESK. In DNA form, the CDR3 reads TGTGCCAGCACCCCGGGCCCGGGGTCACCCCTCCACTTT. Its protein is CASTPGPGSPLHF. The full variable domain, its missing parts supplied by reference TRBV14 and TRBJ1-6, is EAGVTQFPSHSVIEKGQTVTLRCDPISGHDNLYWYRRVMGKEIKFLLHFVKESKQDESGMPNNRFLAERTGGTYSTLKVQPAELEDSGVYFCASTPGPGSPLHFGNGTRLTVT.